The 21 T cell receptor beta chains below all came from one sample that was sequenced in a study of memory CD4+ T cells and cytomegalovirus serostatus. Clones were sequenced by immunoSEQ multiplex PCR, and TCRdb holds only the in-frame ones, with some missing. The table lists about 75,000 clones, around four fifths of them singletons. The sort gate was single viable CD3+CD4+CD8-CD45RO+ cells for memory CD4+ T cells. The sample taken for sequencing was memory CD4+ T cells from blood. The receptors derive from an adult in good health and CMV-seropositive.

The V and J genes are TRBV18 and TRBJ2-5; tentative D call: TRBD1 (5 bases). Germline values: CDR1 KGHSH, CDR2 LQKENI. This CDR3 is 15 amino acids long. Trimming took off 0 bases at V and 5 bases at J, with 13 bases between the two ends. The CDR3 loop is CASSPPSQGRETQYF. CDR3 DNA sequence: TGTGCCAGCTCACCACCCTCTCAGGGTAGGGAGACCCAGTACTTC. The entire variable domain, with the rest obtained from reference TRBV18 and TRBJ2-5, is as follows: NAGVMQNPRHLVRRRGQEARLRCSPMKGHSHVYWYRQLPEEGLKFMVYLQKENIIDESGMPKERFSAEFPKEGPSILRIQQVVRGDSAAYFCASSPPSQGRETQYFGPGTRLLVL.

The V gene is TRBV9, the J gene TRBJ2-2; D unresolved. CDR3 size: 13 residues. V was shortened by 0 bases and J by 5 bases, with 5 bases between the two germline ends. Germline CDR1 and CDR2: SGDLS and YYNGEE. Here the CDR3 reads CASSVEWTGELFF. Written as DNA, the CDR3 is TGTGCCAGCAGCGTAGAGTGGACCGGGGAGCTGTTTTTT.

The chain has TRBV5-6 and TRBJ2-5, with a tentative D call TRBD1 (5 bases). CDR1 and CDR2 (germline): SGHDT, YYEEEE. This CDR3 has 11 amino acids. V gave up 5 bases and J gave up 4 bases, with 6 bases separating them. CDR3 bases: TGTGCCAGCAGTAGGGGAGAGACCCAGTACTTC. Translating gives CASSRGETQYF.

This rearrangement joins TRBV28 to TRBJ1-3; D is possibly TRBD1 (5 bases). V dropped 3 bases and J dropped 2 bases, with 17 bases sitting between them. Looked up from germline, CDR1 is MDHEN and CDR2 is SYDVKM. The length of the CDR3 is 17 residues. CDR3 DNA sequence: TGTGCCAGCAGTTTGGGGCAGCTAGGGAGTGCTGGAAACACCATATATTTT. Its translation is CASSLGQLGSAGNTIYF. Variable domain in full (rest from reference TRBV28 and TRBJ1-3): DVKVTQSSRYLVKRTGEKVFLECVQDMDHENMFWYRQDPGLGLRLIYFSYDVKMKEKGDIPEGYSVSREKKERFSLILESASTNQTSMYLCASSLGQLGSAGNTIYFGEGSWLTVV.

J is TRBJ1-4 and V is TRBV6-5; D is possibly TRBD1 (5 bases). The V end lost 7 bases, the J end lost 7 bases, and 13 bases lay between the germline ends. The CDR3 length is 13 residues. Germline CDR1 MNHEY, CDR2 SVGAGI. DNA of the CDR3: TGTGCCAGCAATAGACAGAAAGGTGAAAAACTGTTTTTT. Translating it yields CASNRQKGEKLFF.

The rearrangement joins TRBV5-4 to TRBJ1-4, with D hard to call. The CDR3 length is 13 residues. Per germline, CDR1 SGHNT and CDR2 YYREEE (reference sequence). With 3 bases removed from V and 0 bases from J, the gap between germline ends came to 3 bases. In nucleotides, the CDR3 is TGTGCCAGCAGCTCCCCAACTAATGAAAAACTGTTTTTT. Translation: CASSSPTNEKLFF. The full variable domain, in which reference TRBV5-4 and TRBJ1-4 provide the parts outside the CDR3, is ETGVTQSPTHLIKTRGQQVTLRCSSQSGHNTVSWYQQALGQGPQFIFQYYREEENGRGNFPPRFSGLQFPNYSSELNVNALELDDSALYLCASSSPTNEKLFFGSGTQLSVL.

The V gene is TRBV28, the J gene TRBJ2-2; D is perhaps TRBD2 (5 bases). The CDR3 covers 15 residues. The V end was cut by 7 bases, the J end by 5 bases, with 17 bases between. CDR1 is MDHEN, CDR2 SYDVKM, per germline. CDR3 residues: CASNPPGGWTGELFF. The CDR3 DNA follows: TGTGCCAGCAACCCTCCGGGCGGGTGGACCGGGGAGCTGTTTTTT.

The V and J genes are TRBV6-5 and TRBJ1-4; D may be TRBD1 (6 bases). The CDR3 sequence is 15 residues long. The germline V and J ends were trimmed by 0 bases and 8 bases, with 13 bases remaining between them. Germline CDR1 is MNHEY and CDR2 is SVGAGI. CDR3 region: CASSYSPGVEEKLFF. CDR3 sequence (DNA): TGTGCCAGCAGTTACTCGCCAGGGGTAGAAGAAAAACTGTTTTTT.

This clone was recorded only once. The chain is built from TRBV7-9 and TRBJ2-7, with D possibly being TRBD2 (6 bases). V lost 5 bases and J lost 5, with 19 bases in between. The germline CDR1 and CDR2 sequences are SEHNR and FQNEAQ (reference sequence). The CDR3 totals 15 residues. CDR3 amino acids: CASSRPGATVHEQYV. The CDR3 bases are TGTGCCAGCAGCAGGCCGGGAGCGACGGTACACGAGCAGTACGTC.

The chain links TRBV5-1 to TRBJ1-2, with 8 bases matching TRBD1. With 3 bases clipped from V and 11 bases from J, the junction kept 9 bases outside the gene matches. The CDR3 sequence is 13 residues long. In germline, CDR1 is SGHRS, CDR2 YFSETQ. CDR3 amino acids: CASSSDRGYSYTF. The CDR3 nucleotides are TGCGCCAGCAGCTCTGACAGGGGATACAGTTACACCTTC.

This sequence joins TRBV7-6 and TRBJ2-7; 8 nucleotides line up with TRBD1. Germline-derived CDR1 and CDR2 are SGHVS and FNYEAQ. The CDR3 is 14 residues long. Unmatched junction bases numbered 2, after V lost 1 base and J lost 3 bases. The CDR3 loop reads CASSLVGQVYEQYF. The CDR3 coding sequence is TGTGCCAGCAGCTTAGTGGGACAGGTCTACGAGCAGTACTTC.

V gene TRBV7-9 combines with J gene TRBJ1-1; D is possibly TRBD1 (5 bases). The germline V gene encodes CDR1 SEHNR and CDR2 FQNEAQ (reference sequence). This CDR3 contains 13 residues. V was clipped by 5 bases and J by 7 bases, with 14 bases between them. The CDR3 nucleotides read TGTGCCAGCAGCCCCAGTGTAACAGGTGAAGCTTTCTTT. It translates to CASSPSVTGEAFF.

The DNA for the CDR3 is TGTGCCAGCAGCTTCATGACAGATGGAAACACCATATATTTT. It yields the protein CASSFMTDGNTIYF. The chain has TRBV5-4 and TRBJ1-3; the D gene is possibly TRBD1 (5 bases). Germline CDR1 SGHNT, CDR2 YYREEE (reference sequence). Trimming left V 2 bases short and J 3 bases short, with 9 bases between. The CDR3 has 14 amino acids. Complete variable domain (other parts from reference TRBV5-4 and TRBJ1-3): ETGVTQSPTHLIKTRGQQVTLRCSSQSGHNTVSWYQQALGQGPQFIFQYYREEENGRGNFPPRFSGLQFPNYSSELNVNALELDDSALYLCASSFMTDGNTIYFGEGSWLTVV.

CDR3 DNA: TGTGCCGCATCCCAGGGGGGGCCGGTTCGAATCAATGAGCAGTTCTTC. Translating gives CAASQGGPVRINEQFF. This chain joins TRBV5-6 and TRBJ2-1; D possibly uses TRBD1 or TRBD2 (7 bases each). Germline V gives CDR1 SGHDT, CDR2 YYEEEE. This CDR3 spans 16 amino acids. The V gene lost 10 bases and the J gene lost 6 bases, with 26 bases spanning the gap.

The chain carries TRBV29-1 and TRBJ2-3; tentative D call: TRBD2 (6 bases). CDR3 length: 14 amino acids. Germline V gene data show CDR1 as SQVTM and CDR2 as ANQGSEA. The CDR3 sequence is CSAQESGSADTQYF. The CDR3 bases are TGCAGTGCACAAGAAAGCGGGTCGGCAGATACGCAGTATTTT.

This clone was seen repeatedly, ten times or more. This sequence joins TRBV2 and TRBJ1-2, with 9 nucleotides matching TRBD1. With 6 bases clipped from V and 5 bases from J, the junction kept 7 bases outside the gene matches. Germline loops: CDR1 SNHLY, CDR2 FYNNEI. This CDR3 contains 14 residues. The CDR3 coding sequence is TGTGCCAGCAGCGAACAGGGGGCAAGATATGGCTACACCTTC. Translated, it gives CASSEQGARYGYTF. Full variable domain (outside the CDR3, taken from reference TRBV2 and TRBJ1-2): EPEVTQTPSHQVTQMGQEVILRCVPISNHLYFYWYRQILGQKVEFLVSFYNNEISEKSEIFDDQFSVERPDGSNFTLKIRSTKLEDSAMYFCASSEQGARYGYTFGSGTRLTVV.

The gene calls are TRBV6-4 and TRBJ1-4; D ambiguous. Germline CDR1 reads MRHNA; CDR2 reads SNTAGT. V was trimmed by 3 bases and J by 0 bases, leaving 8 bases between them. This CDR3 is built from 15 residues. CDR3 in amino acids: CASSENPATNEKLFF. CDR3 coding DNA: TGTGCCAGCAGTGAAAACCCGGCAACTAATGAAAAACTGTTTTTT.

This clone was seen a few times. V usage is TRBV19 and J usage is TRBJ2-5; possible D gene TRBD1, 6 bases. Germline V CDR1 and CDR2: LNHDA, SQIVND (reference sequence). Trimming pared 5 bases from V and 6 bases from J, leaving 16 bases between. The CDR3 has 14 residues. The CDR3 DNA is TGTGCCAGTAGTCAACAGGGTGGGCGGCAGACCCAGTACTTC. It specifies CASSQQGGRQTQYF. The full variable domain, in which reference TRBV19 and TRBJ2-5 provide the parts outside the CDR3, is DGGITQSPKYLFRKEGQNVTLSCEQNLNHDAMYWYRQDPGQGLRLIYYSQIVNDFQKGDIAEGYSVSREKKESFPLTVTSAQKNPTAFYLCASSQQGGRQTQYFGPGTRLLVL.

This chain connects TRBV30 to TRBJ1-2, with D uncertain. Germline V lookup: CDR1 GTSNPN, CDR2 SVGIG (reference sequence). Trimming removed 1 base at V and 7 bases at J, with 10 bases between. The CDR3 is 12 amino acids. CDR3 amino acids: CAWSGRVGGYTF. CDR3 DNA: TGTGCCTGGAGTGGGCGAGTTGGTGGCTACACCTTC. The full variable domain, its missing parts supplied by reference TRBV30 and TRBJ1-2, is SQTIHQWPATLVQPVGSPLSLECTVEGTSNPNLYWYRQAAGRGLQLLFYSVGIGQISSEVPQNLSASRPQDRQFILSSKKLLLSDSGFYLCAWSGRVGGYTFGSGTRLTVV.

The chain has TRBV15 and TRBJ1-3, with D perhaps matching TRBD1 (6 bases). The germline V gene has CDR1 LNHNV and CDR2 YYDKDF (reference sequence). The V end lost 0 bases, the J end lost 0 bases, and 9 bases lay between the germline ends. The CDR3 spans 16 residues. In nucleotides, the CDR3 is TGTGCCACCAGCAGAGATGGGGGGGCCTCTGGAAACACCATATATTTT. Its protein product is CATSRDGGASGNTIYF.

V usage is TRBV7-2 and J usage is TRBJ2-3; 8 bases are shared with TRBD1. This CDR3 comprises 14 residues. With V trimmed by 5 bases and J by 6 bases, 7 bases remained unmatched. The germline V gene has CDR1 SGHTA and CDR2 FQGNSA. The CDR3, as DNA: TGTGCCAGCAGCCCCGGGACAGGTGGGGATACGCAGTATTTT. Amino acids: CASSPGTGGDTQYF.